Below, 17 T cell receptor beta chains from the same sample are listed, as sequenced in a study of vaccination and CD4 T cells after COVID-19. The treatment here: roughly nine-day PBMC culture with coronavirus spike peptide pools or control peptides (ViraFEST assay). An Oncomine TCR Beta short-read assay was used to sequence the DNA from cultured CD4+ T cells. TCRdb re-analysed the PCR reads in MiXCR, keeping a single row per CDR3 protein. Found here are about 21,000 distinct CDR3 sequences, 40% to 50% of them singletons; the top ten hold approximately 20%. Their antigens are not known. The starting material was CD4+ T cells from blood, cultured in vitro, obtained before SARS-CoV-2 vaccination. The receptors shown here come from a human donor who received a COVID-19 vaccine.

This clonotype appeared a few times. The chain employs TRBV21-1 and TRBJ2-6; TRBD1 was called by the table and not checked on the DNA. TRBV21-1 is classified as a pseudogene. The CDR3 contains 17 residues. CDR3 coding DNA: TGTGCCAGCAGCACTCCTGGACAGGTCTCTGGGGCCAACGTCCTGACTTTC. The encoded protein is CASSTPGQVSGANVLTF.

The V gene is TRBV20-1, the J gene TRBJ1-5, with 8 bases lining up with TRBD1. The CDR3 runs 16 residues. After removal of 3 bases from V and 2 bases from J, the junction contained 9 bases not matched to a gene. CDR1 is DFQATT and CDR2 is SNEGSKA in the germline V gene (reference sequence). In nucleotides, the CDR3 is TGCAGTGCTAGCAAACCGACAGGGGACGGCAATCAGCCCCAGCATTTT. Its protein product is CSASKPTGDGNQPQHF.

The table lists this clonotype with a few counts. The CDR3 DNA reads TGCAGTGCTGACTCTCCCGGGGACACTGAAGCTTTCTTT. Encoded protein: CSADSPGDTEAFF. V gene TRBV20-1 combines with J gene TRBJ1-1, with D uncertain. CDR1 and CDR2 from the germline V gene are DFQATT and SNEGSKA (reference sequence). The V gene lost 5 bases and the J gene lost 3 bases, with 13 bases spanning the gap. The CDR3 length is 13 residues.

This clonotype was seen only a few times. The chain recombines TRBV7-3 with TRBJ2-2; 7 positions match TRBD2. V was clipped by 3 bases and J by 4 bases; unmatched bases: 5. CDR1 and CDR2 from the germline V gene are SGHTA and FQGTGA. The CDR3 covers 15 residues. The CDR3 loop is CASSFGLEGTGELFF. Written as DNA, the CDR3 is TGTGCCAGCAGCTTTGGACTAGAGGGCACCGGGGAGCTGTTTTTT.

The CDR3 spells CASSPGTVNTEAFF. CDR3 DNA: TGTGCCAGCAGTCCCGGGACGGTCAACACTGAAGCTTTCTTT. This chain joins TRBV2 and TRBJ1-1, with D tentatively TRBD1 (5 bases). The length of the CDR3 is 14 residues. V shed 5 bases and J shed 2 bases, with 12 bases lying between them. CDR1 SNHLY and CDR2 FYNNEI come from the germline V gene.

A few counts support this clonotype. The chain links TRBV10-1 to TRBJ2-3; 15 bases match TRBD2. The germline CDR1 and CDR2 sequences are WNHNN and SYGVQD (reference sequence). V lost 3 bases and J lost 5; bases outside the gene matches: 6. This CDR3 region has 17 residues. The CDR3 coding sequence is TGCGCCAGCAGTGACGGGACTAGCGGGGGGATGGGAGATACGCAGTATTTT. Protein: CASSDGTSGGMGDTQYF.

A few counts support this clonotype. The chain carries TRBV20-1 and TRBJ2-3; 12 nucleotides line up with TRBD2. From germline, CDR1 is DFQATT and CDR2 SNEGSKA (reference sequence). The CDR3 runs 15 residues. Trimming at V came to 5 bases and at J to 6 bases, leaving 9 bases not matched to a gene. DNA for the CDR3: TGCAGTGCTTCCGGGACTAGCGGGTCCACGGATACGCAGTATTTT. This translates into CSASGTSGSTDTQYF.

This clonotype has more than one count but fewer than ten. V gene TRBV2 combines with J gene TRBJ2-4, with D uncertain. Germline V gives CDR1 SNHLY, CDR2 FYNNEI. This CDR3 has 14 residues. The V end was cut by 5 bases, the J end by 5 bases, with 13 bases between. The CDR3 sequence is CASSPHLTQNIQYF. The CDR3 DNA is TGTGCCAGCAGTCCCCATCTCACTCAAAACATTCAGTACTTC.

V usage is TRBV7-8 and J usage is TRBJ2-5; TRBD1 aligns across 7 bases. From germline, CDR1 is SGHVS and CDR2 FQNEAQ. The CDR3 totals 14 residues. V trimming: 5 bases; J trimming: 3 bases; junction bases outside the gene matches: 6. The CDR3 DNA is TGTGCCAGCAGCCCACCCGACAGGGAAGAGACCCAGTACTTC. It is translated as CASSPPDREETQYF.

The gene calls are TRBV18 and TRBJ1-5, with a tentative D call TRBD1 (6 bases). The CDR3 runs 15 residues. The ends were cut back, 5 bases at V and 4 bases at J, with 15 bases in the middle. The V gene's germline CDR1 is KGHSH and CDR2 LQKENI. CDR3 amino acids: CASSGGREINQPQHF. The CDR3 nucleotides are TGTGCCAGCTCAGGGGGCAGAGAGATAAATCAGCCCCAGCATTTT.

There are a few counts of this clonotype. The genes are TRBV20-1 and TRBJ2-2; 7 bases map to TRBD1. This CDR3 contains 16 residues. The germline V gene has CDR1 DFQATT and CDR2 SNEGSKA (reference sequence). The J segment lost 4 bases and the V segment lost 2 bases, leaving 10 bases of the junction unmatched. The chain's CDR3 is CSARPPTGKGTGELFF. The CDR3 DNA follows: TGCAGTGCTAGACCTCCGACAGGGAAAGGCACCGGGGAGCTGTTTTTT.

The rearrangement uses TRBV7-9 and TRBJ1-3, with D unclear. This CDR3 is built from 15 residues. Between the trimmed V and J ends, which lost 1 base and 0 bases, there was a span of 7 bases. Germline CDR1 and CDR2: SEHNR and FQNEAQ (reference sequence). CDR3 region: CASSLGQFSGNTIYF. CDR3 coding DNA: TGTGCCAGCAGCTTAGGGCAGTTCTCTGGAAACACCATATATTTT.

The V call is TRBV9, the J call TRBJ2-3; tentatively, D is TRBD1 (5 bases). This CDR3 spans 15 amino acids. Trimming took off 3 bases at V and 4 bases at J, with 15 bases between the two ends. Germline loops: CDR1 SGDLS, CDR2 YYNGEE. The CDR3 loop is CASSDRVGEADTQYF. Here the CDR3 DNA reads TGTGCCAGCAGCGATAGAGTAGGGGAAGCAGATACGCAGTATTTT.

The V call is TRBV12-3 or TRBV12-4, the J call TRBJ2-3; TRBD2 agrees at 13 bases. CDR3 length: 15 residues. Losses at the gene ends were 1 base for V and 6 bases for J; bases not matched to a gene: 1. As DNA, the CDR3 is TGTGCCAGCAGTTTAGAGACTAGCGGGGGGGATACGCAGTATTTT. It specifies CASSLETSGGDTQYF.

The chain is built from TRBV28 and TRBJ1-2; D might be TRBD1 (5 bases). V lost 3 bases to trimming and J lost 0 bases, with 8 bases between them. The germline V gene encodes CDR1 MDHEN and CDR2 SYDVKM. The CDR3 totals 14 residues. The CDR3: CASSLGGANYGYTF. DNA of the CDR3: TGTGCCAGCAGTTTGGGGGGAGCTAACTATGGCTACACCTTC.

This clonotype has more than one count but fewer than ten. The rearrangement links TRBV7-3 to TRBJ2-7; 12 bases match TRBD1. Per the germline V gene, CDR1 is SGHTA and CDR2 is FQGTGA. J gave up 4 bases and V 5 bases, and 9 bases lay outside the gene matches. This CDR3 is built from 16 residues. The CDR3 nucleotides read TGTGCCAGCAGCCCGTCCGGGACAGGGGGCATTTACGAGCAGTACTTC. It codes for CASSPSGTGGIYEQYF.

This chain joins TRBV2 and TRBJ1-5; no clear D. The CDR3 loop spans 12 amino acids. With 7 bases removed from V and 8 bases from J, the gap between germline ends came to 12 bases. Germline V gene sequence: CDR1 SNHLY, CDR2 FYNNEI. The CDR3 protein is CASTIGEEPQHF. CDR3 bases: TGTGCCAGCACGATCGGAGAGGAGCCCCAGCATTTT.